This entry is about one T cell receptor (beta chain). What it recognizes is unknown. This entry belongs to a study of blood T cells in healthy people across ages. This CDR3 region has 16 residues. V lost 6 bases to trimming and J lost 0 bases; unmatched junction nucleotides: 7. Germline CDR1 and CDR2: LGHNA and YSLEER. Every donor gave 9 to 10 milliliters of peripheral blood. Primed by a sample-barcoded 5' primer and a J-beta primer mix, a second PCR proceeded for roughly 7 to 12 cycles. Paired-end reads containing CDR3 totaled no fewer than 3 million for each sample. TCRdb processed the 5' RACE reads anew with MiXCR; each CDR3 protein has one entry. Counted here are about 510,000 distinct CDR3 sequences, roughly a quarter occurring once; the ten biggest clones make up approximately 3.7%. The study's findings and limits: Significant beta diversity loss was already apparent by age approximately 40, declining roughly linearly. Whereas aged donors had fewer naive CD4+ cells, long-lived donors had more of them and higher diversity.

The same specimen was also included in a second study, on T cells of mothers and their children.

This receptor was obtained from a boy aged 2 to 10 in good health. The sequenced sample consisted of blood. This chain connects TRBV4-3 to TRBJ1-2, with 10 bases aligning to TRBD1. CDR3 nucleotide sequence: TGCGCCAGCAGTTACGACAGGGGGCATTCTAACTATGGCTACACCTTC. As protein: CASSYDRGHSNYGYTF.